A single sample is the source of the 18 T cell receptor beta chains below, sequenced in a study of cytomegalovirus exposure and HLA in healthy donors. PCR primers comprised 60 Vbeta and 13 Jbeta primers. This table comes from immunoSEQ multiplex PCR, and its TCRdb copy is limited to in-frame clones, with some not included. The sample holds 50,000 to 75,000 clones, 80% seen once. Sequencing was carried out using PBMCs. The receptors come from a woman in her thirties or forties in good health and CMV-seronegative.

The rearrangement uses TRBV28 and TRBJ2-4; 8 bases match TRBD1. Germline V CDR1 and CDR2: MDHEN, SYDVKM. This CDR3 is 15 amino acids long. The V segment lost 6 bases and the J segment 2 bases; nucleotides outside the gene matches: 6. CDR3 in amino acids: CASSRQGLPKNIQYF. The CDR3 region has the DNA TGTGCCAGCAGCAGACAGGGGCTACCCAAAAACATTCAGTACTTC.

This sequence joins TRBV2 and TRBJ2-5; 11 nucleotides align to TRBD2. The V gene end was trimmed by 7 bases and the J gene end by 2 bases; junction bases not matched to a gene: 9. The CDR3 length is 16 residues. CDR1 and CDR2 (germline): SNHLY, FYNNEI. CDR3 amino acids: CASKGQGLAAQETQYF. The CDR3 DNA sequence: TGTGCCAGCAAAGGCCAGGGACTAGCGGCACAAGAGACCCAGTACTTC.

This clone was recorded a few times. This rearrangement joins TRBV6-1 to TRBJ1-2; D is unresolved. Germline V gene lookup returns CDR1 MNHNS and CDR2 SASEGT. Trimming stripped 5 bases from V and 0 bases from J, with 4 bases between. There are 12 residues in the CDR3. Here the CDR3 reads CASSTTNYGYTF. In nucleotides, the CDR3 is TGTGCCAGCAGTACTACTAACTATGGCTACACCTTC.

V usage is TRBV2 and J usage is TRBJ2-2; TRBD1 is a possible D gene (6 bases). V lost 10 bases to trimming and J lost 6 bases, with 15 bases between them. This CDR3 contains 13 residues. Per the germline V gene, CDR1 is SNHLY and CDR2 is FYNNEI. The CDR3 nucleotides are TGTGCCACGACTCTTCAGGGGTCCGGGGAGCTGTTTTTT. It codes for CATTLQGSGELFF.

In its sample, this clone was seen once. The CDR3 DNA reads TGTGCCAGCAGACCCGGGACAGGGGTGAACACCGGGGAGCTGTTTTTT. It encodes CASRPGTGVNTGELFF. This chain links TRBV28 with TRBJ2-2, with 10 bases fitting TRBD1. The V and J ends lost 6 bases and 1 base, in that order; junction bases with no gene match: 5. The CDR3 contains 16 residues. The germline V gene encodes CDR1 MDHEN and CDR2 SYDVKM.

This clone was picked up a small number of times. This sequence joins TRBV9 and TRBJ2-7; 7 positions match TRBD2. Germline lookup yields CDR1 SGDLS and CDR2 YYNGEE. CDR3 length: 15 residues. V shed 0 bases and J 3 bases; nucleotides not matched to a gene: 6. The CDR3 bases are TGTGCCAGCAGCGTAGGTTCTAGCGGAGGCTACGAGCAGTACTTC. This translates into CASSVGSSGGYEQYF.

This chain uses TRBV7-8 with TRBJ2-3, with D possibly TRBD2 on 6 matching bases. Germline CDR1 SGHVS, CDR2 FQNEAQ. CDR3 size: 17 residues. V was clipped by 1 base and J by 4 bases, with 18 bases between them. The CDR3 region is CASSLDGGNRPADTQYF. In DNA, the CDR3 is TGTGCCAGCAGCTTAGATGGCGGGAACCGGCCGGCAGATACGCAGTATTTT. The full variable domain, in which reference TRBV7-8 and TRBJ2-3 provide the parts outside the CDR3, is GAGVSQSPRYKVAKRGQDVALRCDPISGHVSLFWYQQALGQGPEFLTYFQNEAQLDKSGLPSDRFFAERPEGSVSTLKIQRTQQEDSAVYLCASSLDGGNRPADTQYFGPGTRLTVL.

The chain has TRBV9 and TRBJ2-1, with TRBD2 matching over 12 bases. Per the germline V gene, CDR1 is SGDLS and CDR2 is YYNGEE. This CDR3 has 19 amino acids. V shed 3 bases and J 6 bases; nucleotides not matched to a gene: 16. CDR3 protein: CASSALLAGGPLRVNEQFF. In DNA form, the CDR3 reads TGTGCCAGCAGCGCGTTACTAGCGGGAGGTCCCCTTAGGGTCAATGAGCAGTTCTTC.

The chain uses TRBV5-1 and TRBJ2-5, with 8 bases lining up with TRBD2. The CDR3 extends over 16 amino acids. CDR1 is SGHRS and CDR2 is YFSETQ in the germline V gene. Unmatched junction bases numbered 13, after V lost 4 bases and J lost 5 bases. Written as DNA, the CDR3 is TGCGCCAGCAGCCCCGGGACTAGTACGAGATGGGAGACCCAGTACTTC. Encoded protein: CASSPGTSTRWETQYF.

The chain carries TRBV27 and TRBJ2-4, with D tentatively TRBD2 (6 bases). The V end lost 4 bases, the J end lost 3 bases, and 28 bases lay between the germline ends. Per germline, CDR1 MNHEY and CDR2 SMNVEV (reference sequence). This CDR3 spans 20 amino acids. CDR3 region: CASSSSMTSRERFGKNIQYF. The CDR3 DNA is TGTGCCAGCAGTTCCTCCATGACTAGTCGGGAGCGTTTTGGCAAAAACATTCAGTACTTC.

CDR3 protein: CASSLGTEREVETQYF. The CDR3 DNA reads as TGTGCCAGCAGCTTAGGAACGGAGCGGGAGGTGGAGACCCAGTACTTC. This chain uses TRBV11-2 with TRBJ2-5; TRBD2 matches at 9 bases. The CDR3 sequence is 16 residues long. V lost 1 base, J lost 5 bases, and 8 bases stayed unmatched. Germline V gene sequence: CDR1 SGHAT, CDR2 FQNNGV.

The J gene is TRBJ2-7, the V gene TRBV9; D is uncertain. Per germline, CDR1 SGDLS and CDR2 YYNGEE. V shed 0 bases and J shed 0 bases, with 10 bases lying between them. This CDR3 is built from 15 residues. In DNA, the CDR3 is TGTGCCAGCAGCGTAGATTTGGGCAGCTCCTACGAGCAGTACTTC. The encoded protein is CASSVDLGSSYEQYF. Drawing the rest from reference TRBV9 and TRBJ2-7, the complete variable domain is DSGVTQTPKHLITATGQRVTLRCSPRSGDLSVYWYQQSLDQGLQFLIQYYNGEERAKGNILERFSAQQFPDLHSELNLSSLELGDSALYFCASSVDLGSSYEQYFGPGTRLTVT.

This sequence joins TRBV5-1 and TRBJ2-2, with a possible D match to TRBD1 (5 bases). In germline, CDR1 is SGHRS, CDR2 YFSETQ. Trimming left V 0 bases short and J 4 bases short, with 10 bases between. This CDR3 is 15 amino acids long. CDR3 sequence: CASSLAPGSTGELFF. Here the CDR3 DNA reads TGCGCCAGCAGCTTGGCTCCAGGGTCCACCGGGGAGCTGTTTTTT. The entire variable domain, with the rest obtained from reference TRBV5-1 and TRBJ2-2, is as follows: KAGVTQTPRYLIKTRGQQVTLSCSPISGHRSVSWYQQTPGQGLQFLFEYFSETQRNKGNFPGRFSGRQFSNSRSEMNVSTLELGDSALYLCASSLAPGSTGELFFGEGSRLTVL.

This chain links TRBV7-9 with TRBJ2-5; D is possibly TRBD1 (5 bases). V lost 3 bases and J 5 bases, leaving 16 bases between the germline ends. Germline V CDR1 and CDR2: SEHNR, FQNEAQ (reference sequence). This CDR3 region has 15 residues. The DNA of the CDR3 is TGTGCCAGCAGCTTCCTTCCACAGGCTGCCGAGACCCAGTACTTC. This sequence encodes CASSFLPQAAETQYF.

This sequence joins TRBV5-1 and TRBJ2-5, with 8 nucleotides matching TRBD2. With 6 bases clipped from V and 1 base from J, the junction kept 14 bases outside the gene matches. The germline V gene has CDR1 SGHRS and CDR2 YFSETQ. The CDR3 is 17 residues long. The CDR3 DNA reads TGCGCCAGCACTTCCTTAAGGTCTAGCGGGCCCCAAGAGACCCAGTACTTC. It translates to CASTSLRSSGPQETQYF.

V usage is TRBV28 and J usage is TRBJ2-1, with TRBD2 matching 9 bases. Germline lookup yields CDR1 MDHEN and CDR2 SYDVKM. V gave up 4 bases and J gave up 8 bases; unmatched junction bases: 9. The CDR3 is 15 amino acids. CDR3 coding DNA: TGTGCCAGCAGTTCTATAGCGGGGGAGTTCCATGAGCAGTTCTTC. It yields the protein CASSSIAGEFHEQFF. Variable domain in full (rest from reference TRBV28 and TRBJ2-1): DVKVTQSSRYLVKRTGEKVFLECVQDMDHENMFWYRQDPGLGLRLIYFSYDVKMKEKGDIPEGYSVSREKKERFSLILESASTNQTSMYLCASSSIAGEFHEQFFGPGTRLTVL.

J is TRBJ2-7 and V is TRBV28; D not certain. Germline V gene data show CDR1 as MDHEN and CDR2 as SYDVKM. The CDR3 has 11 amino acids. V was shortened by 5 bases and J by 4 bases, with 6 bases between the two germline ends. CDR3 residues: CASSPTYEQYF. The CDR3 DNA sequence: TGTGCCAGCAGTCCTACTTACGAGCAGTACTTC.

This clone showed up just once. The chain carries TRBV7-9 and TRBJ2-5; 8 bases are shared with TRBD2. This CDR3 is built from 14 residues. Germline-derived CDR1 and CDR2 are SEHNR and FQNEAQ (reference sequence). V was clipped by 5 bases and J by 4 bases; unmatched bases: 6. This chain's CDR3 is CASSRTSGLETQYF. The CDR3 DNA follows: TGTGCCAGCAGCCGAACTAGCGGACTAGAGACCCAGTACTTC.